A selection of T cell receptor beta chains follows, all from one sample in a study of patients and donors after allogeneic stem cell transplantation. One entry per CDR3 protein, called by TCRdb with MiXCR from the RT-PCR reads. The data contain about 57,000 distinct CDR3 sequences, more than 10% of them seen just once; the ten biggest clones take up approximately 33%. Sequenced: blood, either unsorted or a sorted T cell fraction (not recorded which). The receptors here all came from a human donor who was either an allogeneic HSCT recipient or a stem cell or donor lymphocyte infusion donor (not recorded which). It is not recorded whose cells these are; they may come from a transplant donor. CDR3s include the opening cysteine and the closing phenylalanine or tryptophan. A D gene is named only where the DNA matches it firmly. Size is omitted from some rows. Given values are once, few, many or a class for expanded clones.

TRBV3-1	many	15	TRBJ1-1	NA	TGTGCCAGCAGCCAAAGTCTCGGGGGTCGGACTGAAGCTTTCTTT	CASSQSLGGRTEAFF
TRBV12-3/TRBV12-4	many	15	TRBJ1-5	NA	TGTGCCAGCTCCCCAGGGGAGTATAGCAATCAGCCCCAGCATTTT	CASSPGEYSNQPQHF
TRBV27	NA	13	TRBJ2-7	NA	TGTGCCAGCAGTTTAGGAAGTATCTTCGAGCAGTACTTC	CASSLGSIFEQYF
TRBV10-3	few	16	TRBJ2-7	TRBD2	TGTGCCATCACCCCGGGGACTAGCGCTCCTGCCTACGAGCAGTACTTC	CAITPGTSAPAYEQYF
TRBV13	few	16	TRBJ2-1	TRBD2	TGTGCCAGCAGCTCCCGGTCAGCGGGAGTGTACAATGAGCAGTTCTTC	CASSSRSAGVYNEQFF
TRBV5-6	few	16	TRBJ2-1	TRBD2	TGTGCCAGCAGCACCTGGACTAGCGGGAGGGCGAATGAGCAGTTCTTC	CASSTWTSGRANEQFF
TRBV20-1	many	14	TRBJ1-5	NA	TGCAGTCTGTCCTCTCCCGGGGGCAATCAGCCCCAGCATTTT	CSLSSPGGNQPQHF
TRBV7-3	NA	17	TRBJ2-3	NA	TGTGCCAGCAGCTTAAACGGGGAGGCAGGGGTTCGAGATACGCAGTATTTT	CASSLNGEAGVRDTQYF
TRBV9	many	12	TRBJ1-2	NA	TGTGCCAGCCGAAGTGTCGGAAATGGCTACACCTTC	CASRSVGNGYTF
TRBV27	few	12	TRBJ2-1	NA	TGTGCCAGCAGTCCTCGACTCCATGAGCAGTTCTTC	CASSPRLHEQFF
TRBV10-3	NA	15	TRBJ2-1	TRBD2	TGTGCCACTTACTCCCAGCGGGAGGACTACAATGAGCAGTTCTTC	CATYSQREDYNEQFF
TRBV30	few	13	TRBJ2-7	NA	TGTGCCTGGAGGGGGCAAGGGTCCTACGAGCAGTACTTC	CAWRGQGSYEQYF
TRBV5-1	few	15	TRBJ2-7	NA	TGCGCCAGCAGCTTGGCCCCGCAGGCTTCCTACGAGCAGTACTTC	CASSLAPQASYEQYF
TRBV6-5	NA	14	TRBJ2-7	NA	TGTGCCAGCAGTCCCCGGGACATTGCCTACGAGCAGTACTTC	CASSPRDIAYEQYF
TRBV6-6	many	17	TRBJ1-2	TRBD1	TGTGCCAGCAGTTACAGAACAGGGGGAGTAGCTAACTATGGCTACACCTTC	CASSYRTGGVANYGYTF
TRBV10-3	few	14	TRBJ2-1	TRBD2	TGTGCCATCAGTTCCGGGACTACCTTAAATGAGCAGTTCTTC	CAISSGTTLNEQFF
TRBV6-5	NA	12	TRBJ2-3	NA	TGTGCCAGCAAAGTAGGCACAGATACGCAGTATTTT	CASKVGTDTQYF
TRBV6-5	NA	13	TRBJ2-3	NA	TGTGCCAGCAGACCTACGGGCACAGATACGCAGTATTTT	CASRPTGTDTQYF
TRBV25-1	many	14	TRBJ1-3	TRBD1	TGTGCCAGCAGCTTCGGGACAGGGAAAAACACCATATATTTT	CASSFGTGKNTIYF
TRBV12-3/TRBV12-4	NA	12	TRBJ2-1	NA	TGTGCCAGCAGTTTGGGCGATCGCGAGCAGTTCTTC	CASSLGDREQFF
TRBV19	few	15	TRBJ2-5	TRBD1	TGTGCCAGTAGGCAGGGGGTTGGGTCAGTAGAGACCCAGTACTTC	CASRQGVGSVETQYF
TRBV7-9	NA	13	TRBJ2-5	NA	TGTGCCAGCTCTGGGCAGCCCCAAGAGACCCAGTACTTC	CASSGQPQETQYF
TRBV6-5	many	14	TRBJ1-2	NA	TGTGCCAGCAGTAACCCCGGGCTTTGCTATGGCTACACCTTC	CASSNPGLCYGYTF
TRBV12-3/TRBV12-4	few	12	TRBJ2-3	NA	TGTGCCTCAAGTTTATTGGTAGATACGCAGTATTTT	CASSLLVDTQYF
TRBV27	NA	15	TRBJ2-1	TRBD1	TGTGCCAGCAGTTTACCCGGGACAGAGTGGAATGAGCAGTTCTTC	CASSLPGTEWNEQFF
TRBV18	few	13	TRBJ2-1	NA	TGTGCCAGCTCACCTGGCTCCTACAATGAGCAGTTCTTC	CASSPGSYNEQFF
TRBV18	NA	15	TRBJ2-7	NA	TGTGCCAGCTCACCCCTTCCGGACCGCTCCTACGAGCAGTACTTC	CASSPLPDRSYEQYF
TRBV20-1	few	16	TRBJ1-1	NA	TGCAGTGCTAGAGATGCGGCGAGCAGGGGGAACACTGAAGCTTTCTTT	CSARDAASRGNTEAFF
TRBV5-1	NA	16	TRBJ2-5	TRBD2	TGCGCCAGCAGCTTGGTGGCGGGAGGGCCTGAAGAGACCCAGTACTTC	CASSLVAGGPEETQYF
TRBV20-1	NA	15	TRBJ2-7	NA	TGCAGTGCTAGATCGCCCTACCTTGGTGACTACGAGCAGTACTTC	CSARSPYLGDYEQYF
TRBV7-2	NA	13	TRBJ2-5	NA	TGTGCCAGCAGCTTAGAATTGGGGATGCCCCAGTACTTC	CASSLELGMPQYF
TRBV11-2	few	14	TRBJ2-2	NA	TGTGCCAGCTGGGGCGACAGGAACACCGGGGAGCTGTTTTTT	CASWGDRNTGELFF